These 19 T cell receptor beta chains share one sample of origin, sequenced in a study of T cells in women clearing cervical HPV infection. The protocol was immunoSEQ multiplex PCR, while the TCRdb copy is restricted to in-frame clones and leaves out a portion. This repertoire includes around 30,000 clones. Sequencing input: blood buffy coat. These receptors were obtained from a woman between 18 and 69 years old with a cervical HPV16 infection that either progressed to CIN3+ or cleared (not recorded which).

With respect to this clone: The read finishes 3 residues shy of the CDR3 end, and the germline J gene is used to complete it. The chain recombines TRBV20-1 with TRBJ1-5; 11 bases line up with TRBD1. In germline, CDR1 is DFQATT, CDR2 SNEGSKA (reference sequence). The CDR3 is made up of 16 amino acids. J was trimmed by 6 bases and V by 5 bases; bases with no gene match: 12. The CDR3 loop reads CSAQRIGQGAGQPQHF. The sequenced CDR3 bases are TGCAGTGCTCAACGCATCGGACAGGGGGCAGGTCAGCCC.

As regards this clone: The CDR3 end falls 3 residues outside the read, so it is completed with the germline J gene. The J gene is TRBJ2-3, the V gene TRBV7-6; possible D gene TRBD1, 5 bases. CDR3 length: 15 residues. Trimming pared 0 bases from V and 0 bases from J, leaving 7 bases between. The germline V gene encodes CDR1 SGHVS and CDR2 FNYEAQ. The covered CDR3 bases are TGTGCCAGCAGCTTAGCAGGGGTGAGCACAGATACG. As protein: CASSLAGVSTDT. In full, the CDR3 is CASSLAGVSTDTQYF.

Points on this clone: The read halts 3 residues ahead of the CDR3 end, with the missing end drawn from the germline J gene. The rearrangement links TRBV30 to TRBJ1-6, with D maybe TRBD1 (6 bases). V dropped 1 base and J dropped 7 bases, with 8 bases sitting between them. Germline V gene sequence: CDR1 GTSNPN, CDR2 SVGIG (reference sequence). The CDR3 sequence is 13 residues long. CDR3 in amino acids: CAWSDTGNSPLHF. CDR3 bases read: TGTGCCTGGAGTGATACAGGGAATTCACCC.

Notes on this clone: Read sequence stops 3 residues before the CDR3 end, and the germline J gene provides the missing end. This chain connects TRBV30 to TRBJ1-1; no clear D gene. V shed 1 base and J shed 0 bases, with 6 bases lying between them. CDR3 length: 13 amino acids. Germline-derived CDR1 and CDR2 are GTSNPN and SVGIG (reference sequence). The covered CDR3 bases are TGTGCCTGGAGTGAACAGCTGAACACTGAA. Its translation: CAWSEQLNTE. The whole CDR3 is CAWSEQLNTEAFF.

For this clone: Coverage ceases 3 residues before the CDR3 finishes, and the germline J gene fills in the end. J is TRBJ2-3 and V is TRBV2, with D perhaps TRBD2 (6 bases). This CDR3 region has 15 residues. The germline V gene has CDR1 SNHLY and CDR2 FYNNEI. The CDR3 region is CASSGAGMDQETQYF. The DNA read from the CDR3 is TGTGCCAGCAGTGGTGCGGGAATGGACCAAGAGACG.

A note on this clone: The read ends 3 residues before the CDR3 terminus; that terminus is restored from the germline J gene. The rearrangement uses TRBV7-2 and TRBJ2-7; D is possibly TRBD1 (7 bases). V was shortened by 0 bases and J by 3 bases, with 12 bases between the two germline ends. CDR3 length: 15 amino acids. Germline CDR1 SGHTA, CDR2 FQGNSA. The CDR3 DNA, read in part, is TGTGCCAGCAGCTTAGCGGCGGGACAGCTCTACGAG. Encoded protein: CASSLAAGQLYE. The whole CDR3 sequence reads CASSLAAGQLYEQYF.

As for this clone: At one boundary the junction diverges from the germline segment, which might be a read error. The read finishes 3 residues shy of the CDR3 end, and the germline J gene is used to complete it. The chain links TRBV18 to TRBJ2-7; D may be TRBD2 (5 bases). Germline V gives CDR1 KGHSH, CDR2 LQKENI. The CDR3 spans 15 residues. The CDR3: CASPPRTDGVYEQYF. The sequenced part of the CDR3 DNA is TGTGCCAGCCCACCCCGAACTGACGGGGTGTACGAG.

About this clone itself: The CDR3 is cut off 3 residues early in the read; its end comes from the germline J gene. The chain carries TRBV12-3 or TRBV12-4 and TRBJ2-4, with 8 bases aligning to TRBD2. Trimming at V came to 1 base and at J to 0 bases, leaving 8 bases not matched to a gene. The length of the CDR3 is 18 residues. The CDR3 region is CASSLGFSGLVAKNIQYF. The sequenced part of the CDR3 DNA is TGTGCCAGCAGTTTAGGATTTTCGGGACTAGTAGCCAAAAACATT.

In the case of this clone: The read is 3 residues too short to cover the CDR3 end, so that end is filled in from the germline J gene. V usage is TRBV19 and J usage is TRBJ1-1, with D unclear. The CDR3 has 13 residues. Germline V lookup: CDR1 LNHDA, CDR2 SQIVND (reference sequence). CDR3 loop: CASIPPLSLPAFF. The covered CDR3 bases are TGTGCCAGTATACCTCCTTTGAGCCTCCCG. Based on the CDR3 plus reference TRBV19 and TRBJ1-1, the full variable domain is DGGITQSPKYLFRKEGQNVTLSCEQNLNHDAMYWYRQDPGQGLRLIYYSQIVNDFQKGDIAEGYSVSREKKESFPLTVTSAQKNPTAFYLCASIPPLSLPAFFGQGTRLTVV.

In the case of this clone: The read gets to within 3 residues of the CDR3 end, and the germline J gene fills in the rest. The chain combines TRBV7-8 with TRBJ2-1; 11 positions agree with TRBD2. V shed 6 bases, J shed 9 bases, and the junction held 4 bases outside the gene matches. The CDR3 spans 13 residues. Germline CDR1 reads SGHVS; CDR2 reads FQNEAQ. CDR3 bases read: TGTGCCAGCAGGGACGGGACTAGCGGTGAG. Protein: CASRDGTSGE. The entire CDR3 protein is CASRDGTSGEQFF.

To note about this clone: The read ends 3 residues before the CDR3 terminus; that terminus is restored from the germline J gene. This rearrangement joins TRBV7-3 to TRBJ1-2; possibly TRBD1 for D (6 bases). The CDR3 extends over 14 amino acids. Trimming pared 5 bases from V and 0 bases from J, leaving 10 bases between. Looked up from germline, CDR1 is SGHTA and CDR2 is FQGTGA. CDR3 DNA (partial): TGTGCCAGCAGCCCGGGGGGGCCTAACTATGGC. Translated, it gives CASSPGGPNYG. The full CDR3 sequence reads CASSPGGPNYGYTF.

A word on this clone: The junction and the germline gene differ at one end; a read error may be behind it. The read halts 3 residues ahead of the CDR3 end, with the missing end drawn from the germline J gene. The chain combines TRBV4-2 with TRBJ2-1; TRBD2 matches at 10 bases. Germline assignment: CDR1 LGHNA and CDR2 YNFKEQ. The CDR3 has 17 residues. The CDR3 sequence: CASSQETSGLPYNEQFF. The covered CDR3 bases are TGCGCCAGCAGCCAAGAGACTAGCGGGTTACCATACAATGAG.

Notes on this clone: The read stops 3 residues short of the end of the CDR3; the missing end is completed from the germline J gene. The V gene is TRBV11-2, the J gene TRBJ1-2, with D maybe TRBD1 (6 bases). Germline CDR1 and CDR2: SGHAT and FQNNGV. CDR3 size: 15 residues. V dropped 5 bases and J dropped 6 bases, with 19 bases sitting between them. The CDR3 DNA, read in part, is TGTGCCAGCAGCCACAGCGGGGGCGCGTTGGATGGC. It codes for CASSHSGGALDG. Given in full, the CDR3 is CASSHSGGALDGYTF.

Details on this clone: Read coverage stops 3 residues before the CDR3 terminus; the germline J gene supplies the remainder. The gene calls are TRBV6-2 or TRBV6-3 and TRBJ1-6; D is undetermined. The CDR3 extends over 16 amino acids. CDR1 MNHEY and CDR2 SVGEGT come from the germline V gene. The part of the CDR3 DNA that was read is TGTGCCAGCAGCTCCTCCGTAGCGGGAGGGCATGAGACC. As protein: CASSSSVAGGHET. The whole CDR3 protein reads CASSSSVAGGHETLHF.

As concerns this clone: The CDR3 end lies 3 residues beyond the end of the read and is filled in from the germline J gene. The chain uses TRBV5-4 and TRBJ1-4; 9 bases match TRBD1. The CDR3 sequence is 14 residues long. V was pared by 2 bases and J by 8 bases, with 4 bases of the junction left unmatched. Germline CDR1 is SGHNT and CDR2 is YYREEE (reference sequence). The CDR3 bases that were read are TGTGCCAGCAGCTTACAGGGGGCGGAAGAAAAA. Protein sequence: CASSLQGAEEK. The full CDR3 sequence reads CASSLQGAEEKLFF. Based on the CDR3 plus reference TRBV5-4 and TRBJ1-4, the full variable domain is ETGVTQSPTHLIKTRGQQVTLRCSSQSGHNTVSWYQQALGQGPQFIFQYYREEENGRGNFPPRFSGLQFPNYSSELNVNALELDDSALYLCASSLQGAEEKLFFGSGTQLSVL.

Notes on this clone: Read coverage stops 3 residues before the CDR3 terminus; the germline J gene supplies the remainder. The chain is built from TRBV2 and TRBJ2-7; a possible D gene is TRBD1 (6 bases). CDR3 length equals 14 residues. Germline loops: CDR1 SNHLY, CDR2 FYNNEI. V was pared by 6 bases and J by 1 base, with 13 bases between. The CDR3 here is CASRHRDISYEQYF. Incomplete CDR3 DNA: TGTGCCAGCAGACACAGGGATATATCCTACGAG.

To note about this clone: The read ends 3 residues shy of where the CDR3 ends; the end is completed using the germline J gene. The chain recombines TRBV6-1 with TRBJ2-3; 9 bases agree with TRBD1. The germline gives CDR1 MNHNS, CDR2 SASEGT. This CDR3 has 16 amino acids. CDR3 sequence reads: CASSEARDRVNQPQYF. The covered CDR3 bases are TGTGCCAGCAGTGAAGCACGGGACAGGGTCAATCAGCCG.

CDR3 sequence: CASSYGIGHNSNQPQYF. CDR3 DNA, as far as it was read: TGTGCCAGCAGTTACGGGATTGGACACAATAGCAATCAGCCG. V is TRBV6-2 or TRBV6-3 and J is TRBJ2-3; possible D gene TRBD1, 5 bases. The read halts 3 residues ahead of the CDR3 end, with the missing end drawn from the germline J gene. The CDR3 runs 17 residues. CDR1 and CDR2 (germline): MNHEY, SVGEGT.

Comments on this clone: The read ends 3 residues shy of where the CDR3 ends; the end is completed using the germline J gene. The chain combines TRBV28 with TRBJ1-3, with 7 bases that match TRBD1. The CDR3 loop spans 14 amino acids. Germline CDR1 is MDHEN and CDR2 is SYDVKM. V shed 2 bases, J shed 2 bases, and the junction held 0 bases outside the gene matches. The sequenced CDR3 bases are TGTGCCAGCAGTTTACAGGGGGCTGGAAACACC. Translation: CASSLQGAGNT. The CDR3 in full is CASSLQGAGNTIYF. Drawing the rest from reference TRBV28 and TRBJ1-3, the complete variable domain is DVKVTQSSRYLVKRTGEKVFLECVQDMDHENMFWYRQDPGLGLRLIYFSYDVKMKEKGDIPEGYSVSREKKERFSLILESASTNQTSMYLCASSLQGAGNTIYFGEGSWLTVV.